This T cell receptor (beta chain) was recovered during a study of breast tumors, draining lymph nodes, adjacent tissues. Study outcomes and limitations: Tumor T cell lymph node origin was a supported hypothesis, not proven. Data fit most tumor T cells coming from lymph node, expanding in tumor.

This clonotype was seen repeatedly, ten times or more. Its antigen is as yet unknown. Using its own MiXCR run on the multiplex PCR reads, TCRdb lists one record per CDR3 protein. The repertoire includes 25,000 or so distinct CDR3 sequences, about 24% of them detected once, and approximately 15% sits in the top ten. V lost 5 bases and J lost 5; bases outside the gene matches: 9. Germline CDR1 LNHDA, CDR2 SQIVND (reference sequence). This CDR3 is built from 15 residues. The receptor's source is a female donor with breast cancer. Some clones in this sample may be carry-over from other donors' samples. The V and J genes are TRBV19 and TRBJ2-1; 7 positions match TRBD1. Sequenced: breast tumor tissue. The CDR3 loop is CASSQADRAHNEQFF. CDR3 bases: TGTGCCAGTAGTCAGGCCGACAGGGCTCACAATGAGCAGTTCTTC.